The next 7 T cell receptor beta chains were all read from a single sample in a study of control samples from healthy donors and cancer patients. Sequencing was performed with immunoSEQ multiplex PCR; in TCRdb, only in-frame clones are kept and a portion is missing. This sample has around 200,000 clones, with around 94% found just once. The sample was blood. These receptors were taken from a man between 45 and 60 years old in good health.

The genes are TRBV6-1 and TRBJ1-1, with D possibly matching TRBD1 (6 bases). The V and J ends lost 2 bases and 5 bases respectively, with 12 bases between them. The CDR3 length is 14 residues. The germline V gene encodes CDR1 MNHNS and CDR2 SASEGT. The CDR3 DNA follows: TGTGCCAGCAGTGAAAATCAGGGGAATACTGAAGCTTTCTTT. Protein: CASSENQGNTEAFF.

The chain joins TRBV20-1 to TRBJ1-1; no clear D. Deletions cut 6 bases from V and 4 bases from J, with 9 bases between. Germline V gene lookup returns CDR1 DFQATT and CDR2 SNEGSKA (reference sequence). The CDR3 extends over 11 amino acids. The chain's CDR3 is CSAKGFTEAFF. The CDR3 DNA is TGCAGTGCCAAGGGTTTCACTGAAGCTTTCTTT.

This clone was detected once. Other nucleotide sequences from this sample produce the same CDR3. The rearrangement links TRBV6-5 to TRBJ1-1, with D unresolved. Looked up from germline, CDR1 is MNHEY and CDR2 is SVGAGI. The CDR3 loop spans 11 amino acids. V gave up 2 bases and J gave up 6 bases, with 4 bases separating them. CDR3 in amino acids: CASSYGPEAFF. The CDR3 nucleotides are TGTGCCAGCAGTTACGGTCCTGAAGCTTTCTTT.

This chain connects TRBV29-1 to TRBJ1-3; D ambiguous. V shed 0 bases and J shed 1 base, with 7 bases lying between them. The CDR3 is made up of 14 amino acids. CDR1 SQVTM and CDR2 ANQGSEA come from the germline V gene. Here the CDR3 reads CSVEDPRSGNTIYF. The CDR3 nucleotides read TGCAGCGTTGAAGACCCCCGATCTGGAAACACCATATATTTT.

V gene TRBV5-1 combines with J gene TRBJ1-4; D may be TRBD1 (5 bases). Trimming removed 0 bases from V and 4 bases from J, with 10 bases in between. The CDR3 length is 15 residues. Germline lookup yields CDR1 SGHRS and CDR2 YFSETQ. The CDR3 spells CASSLGQQYNEKLFF. In nucleotides, the CDR3 is TGCGCCAGCAGCTTGGGACAGCAATATAATGAAAAACTGTTTTTT.

On this clone: The same CDR3 also results from other DNA sequences found in this sample. The chain combines TRBV5-1 with TRBJ1-1; D uncertain. Per the germline V gene, CDR1 is SGHRS and CDR2 is YFSETQ. The CDR3 has 12 amino acids. Trimming stripped 2 bases from V and 6 bases from J, with 8 bases between. The CDR3 nucleotides read TGCGCCAGCAGCTTACAAGGTTCTGAAGCTTTCTTT. Translation gives CASSLQGSEAFF.

V is TRBV11-2 and J is TRBJ2-1; unclear D gene. Trimming took 3 bases from V and 9 from J, leaving 12 bases between them. The CDR3 has 13 residues. Germline-derived CDR1 and CDR2 are SGHAT and FQNNGV. The CDR3 loop is CASSFARNSEQFF. The CDR3 nucleotides read TGTGCCAGCAGCTTTGCTAGGAATTCTGAGCAGTTCTTC.